This T cell receptor (beta chain) emerged from a study of Graves' ophthalmopathy and Graves' hyperthyroidism. Across the whole study: Ophthalmopathy not arising within 18 months of follow-up defined hyperthyroidism as stable.

Findings of the study overall: Blood was where most expanded thyroid clonotypes above 0.001 frequency also turned up.

This clonotype showed up just once. The antigen is unknown. RNA transcripts were the source from which TCR beta CDR3 regions were amplified. After a first-round RT-PCR with HTBI primers, a second-round multiplex PCR was run. TCRdb ran MiXCR on the multiplex PCR reads and lists one entry per CDR3 protein. The sample holds around 520,000 distinct CDR3 sequences; roughly 40% are singletons and the top ten take about 4.6%. Orbital computed tomography, together with clinical symptoms, serum thyroxine, TRAb and thyroid ultrasound, was used for diagnosis. This CDR3 has 13 residues. V was trimmed by 1 base and J by 8 bases, leaving 11 bases between them.

Sequenced material: peripheral blood or thyroid tissue (not recorded which). This receptor was identified in an adult man with Graves' hyperthyroidism. The rearrangement uses TRBV12-3 or TRBV12-4 and TRBJ1-2; D is uncertain. CDR3 in amino acids: CASSLVQDRGYTF. DNA for the CDR3: TGTGCCAGCAGTTTAGTGCAGGATCGGGGCTACACCTTC.